This T cell receptor beta chain stems from a study of shared clonotypes between healthy human individuals. Here immunoSEQ multiplex PCR was the method, and the copy in TCRdb shows in-frame clones only, minus some. Of some 1,100,000 clones in the sample, about four fifths were seen once. Per the germline V gene, CDR1 is KGHSH and CDR2 is LQKENI. J lost 0 bases, V lost 8 bases, and 5 bases had no gene match. The CDR3 covers 15 residues. The sequence was obtained from a man aged 18-30 years in good health. Some clones in this sample may be carry-over from other donors' samples. This chain joins TRBV18 and TRBJ2-3; 10 nucleotides align to TRBD2. The sample was memory CD4+ T cells from PBMCs. Subset: CD45RA-negative fraction. The DNA for the CDR3 is TGTGCCAGCAGTACGACTAGCGGGAGCACAGATACGCAGTATTTT. Amino acid sequence: CASSTTSGSTDTQYF.